The 17 T cell receptor beta chains in this list originate from one sample, sequenced in a study of T cells in Graves' hyperthyroidism and ophthalmopathy. Amplified TCR beta CDR3 regions came from RNA transcripts. During a first-round RT-PCR of the TCR CDR3, the HTBI primer set was used. Each CDR3 protein gets one entry after TCRdb re-called the multiplex PCR reads with MiXCR. The table has about 320,000 distinct CDR3 sequences, 16% seen once; the top ten hold roughly 33%. Input material: blood. The receptors were sampled from a young man with Graves' hyperthyroidism.

Ten or more counts support this clonotype. The V call is TRBV11-2, the J call TRBJ2-7; TRBD2 agrees at 7 bases. The germline V gene has CDR1 SGHAT and CDR2 FQNNGV. The CDR3 contains 15 residues. V was clipped by 4 bases and J by 3 bases; unmatched bases: 9. The CDR3, as DNA: TGTGCCAGCAGCTCCCAGGGAGGGTTCCTCTACGAGCAGTACTTC. Protein: CASSSQGGFLYEQYF.

This clonotype has only a few counts. The chain links TRBV19 to TRBJ2-7; the D call may be TRBD1 or TRBD2 (8 bases each). Trimming took 8 bases from V and 6 from J, leaving 20 bases between them. This CDR3 comprises 14 residues. The germline V gene has CDR1 LNHDA and CDR2 SQIVND (reference sequence). CDR3 in amino acids: CASAGGQGPGEQYF. For the CDR3, the DNA is TGTGCCAGTGCGGGAGGACAGGGTCCTGGCGAGCAGTACTTC.

This clonotype was counted many times. The chain employs TRBV30 and TRBJ2-1; D is possibly TRBD2 (6 bases). Germline assignment: CDR1 GTSNPN and CDR2 SVGIG (reference sequence). The CDR3 spans 13 residues. Trimming took 8 bases from V and 7 from J, leaving 18 bases between them. The chain's CDR3 is CARSTGVTNEQFF. The CDR3, as DNA: TGTGCCCGCTCAACGGGGGTTACGAATGAGCAGTTCTTC.

This clonotype was recorded many times. The chain uses TRBV20-1 and TRBJ2-1, with D unresolved. The CDR3 runs 12 residues. The V end was cut by 6 bases, the J end by 6 bases, with 12 bases between. Germline V gene sequence: CDR1 DFQATT, CDR2 SNEGSKA (reference sequence). The CDR3 is CSASLGVNEQFF. The CDR3 region has the DNA TGCAGTGCCAGTCTTGGAGTCAATGAGCAGTTCTTC.

Only a few counts were recorded for this clonotype. The V call is TRBV12-3 or TRBV12-4, the J call TRBJ1-5, with TRBD1 as a possible D gene (6 bases). This CDR3 has 15 residues. The V end lost 6 bases, the J end lost 2 bases, and 14 bases lay between the germline ends. The DNA for the CDR3 is TGTGCCAGCAGCCGCGTGGGGGGCCGCAATCAGCCCCAGCATTTT. Protein sequence: CASSRVGGRNQPQHF.

This clonotype came up many times. The rearrangement joins TRBV20-1 to TRBJ2-7; 7 positions agree with TRBD2. This CDR3 has 15 amino acids. Germline V gene lookup returns CDR1 DFQATT and CDR2 SNEGSKA (reference sequence). The V gene end was trimmed by 1 base and the J gene end by 6 bases; junction bases not matched to a gene: 12. The CDR3 DNA sequence: TGCAGTGCTAGAGTCCTTGGGGGGGATCTAACCGAGCAGTACTTC. Translation: CSARVLGGDLTEQYF.

This clonotype was observed many times. This chain uses TRBV5-1 with TRBJ2-1; 8 bases match TRBD2. Unmatched junction bases numbered 6, after V lost 7 bases and J lost 6 bases. This CDR3 comprises 13 residues. The V gene's germline CDR1 is SGHRS and CDR2 YFSETQ. CDR3 sequence: CASGLSGSNEQFF. CDR3 DNA sequence: TGCGCCAGCGGGTTGAGCGGGAGCAATGAGCAGTTCTTC.

This clonotype has ten or more counts. The chain couples TRBV20-1 to TRBJ2-7, with D maybe TRBD1 (6 bases). The CDR3 spans 12 residues. Germline CDR1 and CDR2: DFQATT and SNEGSKA (reference sequence). The V gene lost 3 bases and the J gene lost 2 bases, with 8 bases spanning the gap. Here the CDR3 DNA reads TGCAGTGCTAGTTGGACAGCCTACGAGCAGTACTTC. Residues: CSASWTAYEQYF.

This clonotype was observed a few times. The V and J genes are TRBV19 and TRBJ2-7, with unresolved D. CDR1 LNHDA and CDR2 SQIVND come from the germline V gene (reference sequence). The CDR3 totals 15 residues. V was cut by 2 bases and J by 3 bases, with 14 bases left in between. For the CDR3, the DNA is TGTGCCAGTAGTATAATTTACGGCACCCGCTACGAGCAGTACTTC. This sequence encodes CASSIIYGTRYEQYF.

Concerning this clonotype: A much larger clone differs by one base, so this may be a read error. The rearrangement joins TRBV28 to TRBJ1-4; D remains ambiguous. Germline V gene lookup returns CDR1 MDHEN and CDR2 SYDVKM. There are 14 residues in the CDR3. CDR3 bases: TGTGTCAGCAGTCCCCCGGGAACTAATGAAAAACTGTTTTTT. Amino acids: CVSSPPGTNEKLFF.

CDR3 residues: CASSQDGTGAQHF. In DNA form, the CDR3 reads TGTGCCAGCAGCCAAGATGGGACAGGGGCCCAGCATTTT. The chain is built from TRBV4-2 and TRBJ1-5, with 10 bases matching TRBD1. This CDR3 spans 13 amino acids. V dropped 0 bases and J dropped 11; count of bases not matched to a gene: 1. Germline V CDR1 and CDR2: LGHNA, YNFKEQ.

This clonotype was seen ten or more times. J is TRBJ2-2 and V is TRBV3-1; D is unresolved. Germline V gives CDR1 LGHDT, CDR2 YNNKEL (reference sequence). The CDR3 runs to 12 residues. The CDR3 here is CVSLANTGELFF. Here the CDR3 DNA reads TGTGTTTCCTTGGCGAACACCGGGGAGCTGTTTTTT.

This clonotype was seen ten or more times. The chain joins TRBV20-1 to TRBJ2-1, with D perhaps matching TRBD1 (6 bases). The length of the CDR3 is 16 residues. The ends were cut back, 0 bases at V and 8 bases at J, with 20 bases in the middle. Germline CDR1 and CDR2: DFQATT and SNEGSKA (reference sequence). The CDR3 DNA reads as TGCAGTGCTAGAGATCCTGTCAGGAACAGGGCCGATGAGCAGTTCTTC. It is translated as CSARDPVRNRADEQFF.

V is TRBV7-9 and J is TRBJ2-2, with TRBD2 matching 8 bases. CDR1 and CDR2 (germline): SEHNR, FQNEAQ (reference sequence). CDR3 size: 17 residues. V was clipped by 5 bases and J by 2 bases; unmatched bases: 10. The CDR3 protein is CASSPRSGGPNTGELFF. The CDR3 nucleotides are TGTGCCAGCAGCCCCCGGTCGGGGGGGCCTAACACCGGGGAGCTGTTTTTT.

This clonotype came up many times. This chain joins TRBV6-6 and TRBJ1-5, with D maybe TRBD1 (5 bases). The length of the CDR3 is 15 residues. Trimming took off 0 bases at V and 4 bases at J, with 10 bases between the two ends. The germline gives CDR1 MNHNY, CDR2 SVGAGI (reference sequence). The CDR3 bases are TGTGCCAGCAGTTACTCGTTACAGGCAAATCAGCCCCAGCATTTT. Translating it yields CASSYSLQANQPQHF.

This clonotype was counted only a few times. The V call is TRBV5-4, the J call TRBJ2-1, with 9 positions matching TRBD2. V lost 3 bases to trimming and J lost 8 bases; unmatched junction nucleotides: 9. The CDR3 spans 15 residues. The germline V gene has CDR1 SGHNT and CDR2 YYREEE (reference sequence). CDR3 in DNA: TGTGCCAGCAGCTCCGCTAGCGGGGCGGGCCATGAGCAGTTCTTC. This sequence encodes CASSSASGAGHEQFF.

This clonotype was detected only a few times. The J gene is TRBJ2-5, the V gene TRBV5-1; D might be TRBD1 (5 bases). The CDR3 is 14 amino acids. Trimming left V 0 bases short and J 7 bases short, with 13 bases between. From germline, CDR1 is SGHRS and CDR2 YFSETQ. The CDR3 region has the DNA TGCGCCAGCAGCTTGGAGGGGCCCCGAGGGACCCAGTACTTC. It encodes CASSLEGPRGTQYF.